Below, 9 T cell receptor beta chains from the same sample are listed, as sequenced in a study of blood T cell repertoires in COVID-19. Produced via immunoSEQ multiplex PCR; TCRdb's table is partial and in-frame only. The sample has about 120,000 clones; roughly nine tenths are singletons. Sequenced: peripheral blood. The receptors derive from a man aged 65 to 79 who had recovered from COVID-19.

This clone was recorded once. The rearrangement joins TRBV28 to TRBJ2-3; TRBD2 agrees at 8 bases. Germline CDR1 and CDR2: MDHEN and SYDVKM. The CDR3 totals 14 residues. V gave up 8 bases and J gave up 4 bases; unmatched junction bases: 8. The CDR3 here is CASSRGGLADTQYF. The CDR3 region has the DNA TGTGCCAGCTCCCGGGGGGGTCTCGCAGATACGCAGTATTTT.

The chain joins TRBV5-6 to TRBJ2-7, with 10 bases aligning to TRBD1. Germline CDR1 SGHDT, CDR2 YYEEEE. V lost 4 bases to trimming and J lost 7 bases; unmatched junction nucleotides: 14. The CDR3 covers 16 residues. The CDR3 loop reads CASSPGQGVFTGEQYF. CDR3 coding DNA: TGTGCCAGCAGCCCCGGACAGGGGGTGTTTACAGGGGAGCAGTACTTC.

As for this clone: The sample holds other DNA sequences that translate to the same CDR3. The CDR3 DNA follows: TGTGCCAGCAGTTACCCGGGACAGAACACTGAAGCTTTCTTT. Translated: CASSYPGQNTEAFF. The chain uses TRBV6-6 and TRBJ1-1, with D perhaps matching TRBD1 (6 bases). The V end lost 2 bases, the J end lost 1 base, and 8 bases lay between the germline ends. The CDR3 has 14 amino acids. Per the germline V gene, CDR1 is MNHNY and CDR2 is SVGAGI (reference sequence).

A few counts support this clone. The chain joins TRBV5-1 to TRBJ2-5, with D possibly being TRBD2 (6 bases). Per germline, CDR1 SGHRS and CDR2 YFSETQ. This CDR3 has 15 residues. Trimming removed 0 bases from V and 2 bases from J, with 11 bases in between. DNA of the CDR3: TGCGCCAGCAGCTTGGCCTCGCGGGATCAAGAGACCCAGTACTTC. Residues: CASSLASRDQETQYF.

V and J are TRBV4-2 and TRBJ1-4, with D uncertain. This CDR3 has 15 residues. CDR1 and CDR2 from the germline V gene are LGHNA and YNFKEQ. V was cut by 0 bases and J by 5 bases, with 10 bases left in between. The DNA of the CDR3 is TGTGCCAGCAGCCAAGAAACAGAGTCGAATGAAAAACTGTTTTTT. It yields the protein CASSQETESNEKLFF.

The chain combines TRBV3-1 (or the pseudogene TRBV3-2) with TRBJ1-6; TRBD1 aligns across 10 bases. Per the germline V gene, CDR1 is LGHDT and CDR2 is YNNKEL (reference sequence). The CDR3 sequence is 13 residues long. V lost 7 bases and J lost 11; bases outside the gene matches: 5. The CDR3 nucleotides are TGTGCCAGCACTCCGGGACAGGGGCCACCCCTCCACTTT. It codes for CASTPGQGPPLHF.

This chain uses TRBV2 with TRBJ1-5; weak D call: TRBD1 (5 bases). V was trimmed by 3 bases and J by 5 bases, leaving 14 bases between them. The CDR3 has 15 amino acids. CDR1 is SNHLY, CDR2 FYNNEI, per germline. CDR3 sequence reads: CASSDERGGHQPQHF. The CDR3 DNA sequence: TGTGCCAGCAGTGATGAAAGGGGAGGACATCAGCCCCAGCATTTT.

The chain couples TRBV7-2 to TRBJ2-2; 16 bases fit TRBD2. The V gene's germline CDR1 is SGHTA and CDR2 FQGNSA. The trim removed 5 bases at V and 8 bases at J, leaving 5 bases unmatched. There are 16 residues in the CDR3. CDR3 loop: CASSPGTSGRAGELFF. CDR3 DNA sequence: TGTGCCAGCAGCCCAGGGACTAGCGGGAGGGCAGGGGAGCTGTTTTTT. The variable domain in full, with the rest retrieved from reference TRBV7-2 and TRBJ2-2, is GAGVSQSPSNKVTEKGKDVELRCDPISGHTALYWYRQSLGQGLEFLIYFQGNSAPDKSGLPSDRFSAERTGGSVSTLTIQRTQQEDSAVYLCASSPGTSGRAGELFFGEGSRLTVL.

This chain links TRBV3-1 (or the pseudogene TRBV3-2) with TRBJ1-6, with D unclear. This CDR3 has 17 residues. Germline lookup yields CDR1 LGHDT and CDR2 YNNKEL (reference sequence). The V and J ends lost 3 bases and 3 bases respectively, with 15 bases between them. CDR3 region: CASSHRVTGYYNSPLHF. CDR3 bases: TGTGCCAGCAGCCATCGCGTTACGGGGTACTATAATTCACCCCTCCACTTT.